This T cell receptor beta chain was found in a study of blood T cell repertoires in COVID-19. The assay was immunoSEQ multiplex PCR, and TCRdb's table has in-frame clones only and misses some. This sample has about 150,000 clones, with about 85% found just once. V was shortened by 5 bases and J by 2 bases, with 12 bases between the two germline ends. The length of the CDR3 is 14 residues. The germline gives CDR1 MDHEN, CDR2 SYDVKM. Source material: peripheral blood. This TCR was recovered from a man in his 60s with COVID-19, enrolled during active disease. The V gene is TRBV28, the J gene TRBJ1-2, with a possible D match to TRBD1 (6 bases). The CDR3 reads CASSQGNMNYGYTF. The CDR3 DNA follows: TGTGCCAGCAGTCAGGGGAATATGAACTATGGCTACACCTTC.